A selection of T cell receptor beta chains follows, all from one sample in a study of T cells in Graves' hyperthyroidism and ophthalmopathy. A single record per CDR3 protein comes from TCRdb applying MiXCR to the multiplex PCR reads. The sample shows about 590,000 distinct CDR3 sequences, around a sixth of them seen only once. The sample comprised blood. These TCRs come from a woman aged 25 to 45 with Graves' hyperthyroidism. The conserved cysteine and the conserved F or W are not part of the CDR3 here. The order of the fields is V gene, CDR3 protein.

TRBV19	ASSTQVGTEAF
TRBV19	ASSPRQGTTGELF
TRBV6-1	ASSDMGEQY
TRBV10-3	AISGTRDTEAF
TRBV10-3	AITGTVGEKLF
TRBV29-1	SVTPTDGYGYT
TRBV28	ASSSPGQGNGDEQF
TRBV7-3	ASSPTSGRVQY
TRBV10-1	ASSERLGSTEAF
TRBV5-1	ASTPAGGPTGELF
TRBV18	ASSPNRDSYEQY
TRBV20-1	SAGNNEKLF
TRBV20-1	SARDKTSGTGELF
TRBV2	ASSEELFYRGETGRRETQY
TRBV20-1	SARASGGYSEQF
TRBV6-1	ASSYTKTSGYEQY
TRBV20-1	SARWRGGGPTQETQY
TRBV30	AWSAPTLAGGDGELF
TRBV20-1	SAGTGSGNTIY
TRBV18	ASSPGTGSYEQY
TRBV6-6	ASSYWGIGGVVNEQF
TRBV5-4	ASSSRTSGPYNEQF
TRBV20-1	SDGTATRF
TRBV18	ASSPLINVYNEQF
TRBV5-1	ASSPGGTAGYNEQF
TRBV6-6	ASSYRVTGPNTEAF
TRBV20-1	SARDPRTGATYEQY
TRBV20-1	SAILLASHPHEQF
TRBV6-1	ASSERGSEAF
TRBV27	ASSLGGGFQETQY